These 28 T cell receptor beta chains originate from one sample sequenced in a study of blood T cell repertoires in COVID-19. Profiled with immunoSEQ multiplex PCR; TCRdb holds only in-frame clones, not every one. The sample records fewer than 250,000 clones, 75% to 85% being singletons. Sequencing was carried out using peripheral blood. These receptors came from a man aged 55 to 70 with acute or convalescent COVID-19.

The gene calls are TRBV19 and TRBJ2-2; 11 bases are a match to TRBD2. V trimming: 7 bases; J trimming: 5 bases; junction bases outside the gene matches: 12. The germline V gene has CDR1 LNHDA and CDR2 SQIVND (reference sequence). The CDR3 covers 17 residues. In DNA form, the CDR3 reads TGTGCCAGTAATATTTCCCCGGGACTAGCGGCTACCGGGGAGCTGTTTTTT. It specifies CASNISPGLAATGELFF.

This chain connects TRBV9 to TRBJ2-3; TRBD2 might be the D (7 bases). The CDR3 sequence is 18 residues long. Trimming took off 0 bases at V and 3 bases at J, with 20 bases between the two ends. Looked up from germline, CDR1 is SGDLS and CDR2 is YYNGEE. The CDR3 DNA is TGTGCCAGCAGCGTAGCGTTACGGAAAGGGGGGGTAACAGATACGCAGTATTTT. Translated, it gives CASSVALRKGGVTDTQYF.

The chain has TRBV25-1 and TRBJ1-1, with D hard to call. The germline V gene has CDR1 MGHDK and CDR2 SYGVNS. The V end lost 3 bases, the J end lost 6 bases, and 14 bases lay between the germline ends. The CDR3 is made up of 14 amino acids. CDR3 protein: CASSDAARGAEAFF. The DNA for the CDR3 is TGTGCCAGCAGTGATGCGGCACGGGGAGCTGAAGCTTTCTTT. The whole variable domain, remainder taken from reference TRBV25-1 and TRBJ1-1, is EADIYQTPRYLVIGTGKKITLECSQTMGHDKMYWYQQDPGMELHLIHYSYGVNSTEKGDLSSESTVSRIRTEHFPLTLESARPSHTSQYLCASSDAARGAEAFFGQGTRLTVV.

The CDR3 sequence is CASSQGTEGALRLFF. For the CDR3, the DNA is TGTGCCAGCAGCCAAGGGACAGAGGGGGCCCTGAGACTGTTTTTT. The rearrangement links TRBV7-9 to TRBJ1-4, with TRBD1 matching over 7 bases. The CDR3 extends over 15 amino acids. V lost 5 bases to trimming and J lost 13 bases; unmatched junction nucleotides: 16. The V gene's germline CDR1 is SEHNR and CDR2 FQNEAQ (reference sequence).

CDR3 residues: CASSLPTEKDGYTF. The CDR3 bases are TGTGCCAGTAGTCTGCCGACAGAGAAGGATGGCTACACCTTC. The chain recombines TRBV19 with TRBJ1-2; D may be TRBD1 (5 bases). Germline V lookup: CDR1 LNHDA, CDR2 SQIVND (reference sequence). V lost 5 bases, J lost 6 bases, and 16 bases lay in between. This CDR3 region has 14 residues.

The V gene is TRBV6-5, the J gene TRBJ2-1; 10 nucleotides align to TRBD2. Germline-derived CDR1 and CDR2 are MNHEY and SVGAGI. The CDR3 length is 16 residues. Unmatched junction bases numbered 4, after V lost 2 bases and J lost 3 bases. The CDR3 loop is CASSYAASGSYNEQFF. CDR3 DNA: TGTGCCAGCAGTTACGCCGCTAGCGGGAGCTACAATGAGCAGTTCTTC.

CDR3 DNA sequence: TGTGCCAGCAGCCCTCGACAGGGGCAGGCCTACGAGCAGTACTTC. Its translation is CASSPRQGQAYEQYF. This chain links TRBV4-2 with TRBJ2-7, with 8 bases lining up with TRBD1. This CDR3 contains 15 residues. V was clipped by 4 bases and J by 2 bases; unmatched bases: 7. Germline CDR1 reads LGHNA; CDR2 reads YNFKEQ.

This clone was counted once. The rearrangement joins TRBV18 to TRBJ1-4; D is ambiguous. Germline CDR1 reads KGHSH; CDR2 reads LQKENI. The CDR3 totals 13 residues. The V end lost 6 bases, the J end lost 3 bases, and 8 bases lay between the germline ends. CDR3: CASSLRSNEKLFF. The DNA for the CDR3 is TGTGCCAGCTCTCTCCGGTCTAATGAAAAACTGTTTTTT.

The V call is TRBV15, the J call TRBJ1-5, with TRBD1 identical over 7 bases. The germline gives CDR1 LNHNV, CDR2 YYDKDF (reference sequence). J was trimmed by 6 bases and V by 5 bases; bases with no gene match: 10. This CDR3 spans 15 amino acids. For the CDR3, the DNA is TGTGCCACCAGCGCGGGACAGATGCAGAGTCAGCCCCAGCATTTT. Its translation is CATSAGQMQSQPQHF.

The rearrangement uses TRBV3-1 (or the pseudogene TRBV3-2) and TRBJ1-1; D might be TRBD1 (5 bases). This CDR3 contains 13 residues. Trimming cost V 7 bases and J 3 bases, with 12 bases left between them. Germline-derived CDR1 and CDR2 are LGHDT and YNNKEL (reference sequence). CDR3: CASNWGEDTEAFF. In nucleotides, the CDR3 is TGTGCCAGCAACTGGGGGGAGGACACTGAAGCTTTCTTT.

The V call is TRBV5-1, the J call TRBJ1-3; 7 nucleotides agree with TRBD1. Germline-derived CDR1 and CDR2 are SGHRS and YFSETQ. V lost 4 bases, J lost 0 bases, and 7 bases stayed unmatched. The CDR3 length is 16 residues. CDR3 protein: CASSPGQESSGNTIYF. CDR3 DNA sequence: TGCGCCAGCAGCCCAGGACAGGAGAGCTCTGGAAACACCATATATTTT.

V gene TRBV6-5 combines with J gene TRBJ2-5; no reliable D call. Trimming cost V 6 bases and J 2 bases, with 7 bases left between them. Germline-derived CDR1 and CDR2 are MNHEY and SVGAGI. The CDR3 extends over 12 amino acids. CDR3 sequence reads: CASSNLQETQYF. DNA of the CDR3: TGTGCCAGCAGCAATCTACAAGAGACCCAGTACTTC.

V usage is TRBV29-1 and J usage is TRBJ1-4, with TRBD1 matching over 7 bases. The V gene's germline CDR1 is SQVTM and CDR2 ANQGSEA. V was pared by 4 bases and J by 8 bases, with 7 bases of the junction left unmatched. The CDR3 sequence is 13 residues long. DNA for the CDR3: TGCAGCGTTGCGGGGACAGCCAGGGAAAAACTGTTTTTT. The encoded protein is CSVAGTAREKLFF.

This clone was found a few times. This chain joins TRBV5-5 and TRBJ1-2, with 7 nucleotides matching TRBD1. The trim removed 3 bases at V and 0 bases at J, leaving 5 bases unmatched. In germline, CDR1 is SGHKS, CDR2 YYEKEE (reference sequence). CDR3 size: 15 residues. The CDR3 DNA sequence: TGTGCCAGCAGCTCGGACAGGCTAACTAACTATGGCTACACCTTC. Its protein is CASSSDRLTNYGYTF. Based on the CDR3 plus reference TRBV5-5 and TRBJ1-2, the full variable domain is DAGVTQSPTHLIKTRGQQVTLRCSPISGHKSVSWYQQVLGQGPQFIFQYYEKEERGRGNFPDRFSARQFPNYSSELNVNALLLGDSALYLCASSSDRLTNYGYTFGSGTRLTVV.

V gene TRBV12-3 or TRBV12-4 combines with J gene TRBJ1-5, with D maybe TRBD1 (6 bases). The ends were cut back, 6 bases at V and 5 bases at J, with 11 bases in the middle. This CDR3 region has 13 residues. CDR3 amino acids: CASRRDNHQPQHF. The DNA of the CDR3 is TGTGCCAGCAGACGGGACAATCATCAGCCCCAGCATTTT.

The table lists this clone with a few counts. DNA for the CDR3: TGTGCCAGCAGTGGGACAGGGACAACCTACGAGCAGTACTTC. It specifies CASSGTGTTYEQYF. V usage is TRBV6-2 or TRBV6-3 and J usage is TRBJ2-7, with 9 bases identical to TRBD1. The V gene's germline CDR1 is MNHEY and CDR2 SVGEGT. J gave up 2 bases and V 5 bases, and 4 bases lay outside the gene matches. This CDR3 has 14 amino acids.

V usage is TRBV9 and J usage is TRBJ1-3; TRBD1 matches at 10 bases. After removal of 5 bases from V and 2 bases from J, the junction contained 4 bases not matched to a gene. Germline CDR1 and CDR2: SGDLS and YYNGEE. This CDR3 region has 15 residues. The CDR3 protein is CASRTGQGAGNTIYF. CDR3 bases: TGTGCCAGCAGAACCGGACAGGGGGCTGGAAACACCATATATTTT.

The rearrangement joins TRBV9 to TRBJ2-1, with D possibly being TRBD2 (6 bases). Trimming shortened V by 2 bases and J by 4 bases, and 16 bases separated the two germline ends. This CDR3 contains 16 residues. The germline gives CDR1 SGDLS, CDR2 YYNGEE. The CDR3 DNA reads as TGTGCCAGCAGCGTCGCTTATGCGGGGCCTTACAATGAGCAGTTCTTC. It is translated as CASSVAYAGPYNEQFF.

Written as DNA, the CDR3 is TGTGCCAGCAGCCCGACTAGCGGGGGGGCAGGGGTGATGGATGAGCAGTTCTTC. Its protein is CASSPTSGGAGVMDEQFF. The chain is built from TRBV7-6 and TRBJ2-1, with 14 bases matching TRBD2. The CDR3 loop spans 18 amino acids. The V gene end was trimmed by 5 bases and the J gene end by 8 bases; junction bases not matched to a gene: 14. Germline V CDR1 and CDR2: SGHVS, FNYEAQ.

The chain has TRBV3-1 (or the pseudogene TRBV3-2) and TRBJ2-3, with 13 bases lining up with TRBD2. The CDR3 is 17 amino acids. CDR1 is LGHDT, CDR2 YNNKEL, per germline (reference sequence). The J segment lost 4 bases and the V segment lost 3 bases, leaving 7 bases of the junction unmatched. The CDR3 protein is CASSHGTSGISSDTQYF. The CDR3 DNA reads TGTGCCAGCAGCCATGGGACTAGCGGGATATCATCAGATACGCAGTATTTT.

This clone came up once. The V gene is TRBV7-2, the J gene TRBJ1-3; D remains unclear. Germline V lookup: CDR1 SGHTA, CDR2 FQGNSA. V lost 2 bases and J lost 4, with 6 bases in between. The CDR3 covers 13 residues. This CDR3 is CASSLNEGNTIYF. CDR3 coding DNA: TGTGCCAGCAGCTTAAATGAGGGAAACACCATATATTTT. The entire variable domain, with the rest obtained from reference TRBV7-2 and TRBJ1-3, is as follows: GAGVSQSPSNKVTEKGKDVELRCDPISGHTALYWYRQSLGQGLEFLIYFQGNSAPDKSGLPSDRFSAERTGGSVSTLTIQRTQQEDSAVYLCASSLNEGNTIYFGEGSWLTVV.

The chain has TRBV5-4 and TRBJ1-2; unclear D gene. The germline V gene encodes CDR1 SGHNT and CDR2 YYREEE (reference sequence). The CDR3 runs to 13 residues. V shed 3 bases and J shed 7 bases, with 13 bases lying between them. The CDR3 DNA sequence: TGTGCCAGCAGCTCCCCGGTAGATCGTGGCTACACCTTC. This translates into CASSSPVDRGYTF.

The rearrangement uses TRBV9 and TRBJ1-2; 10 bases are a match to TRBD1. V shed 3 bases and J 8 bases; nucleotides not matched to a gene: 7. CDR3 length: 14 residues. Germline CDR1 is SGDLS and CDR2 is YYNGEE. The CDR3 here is CASSATDRGQGYTF. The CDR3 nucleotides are TGTGCCAGCAGCGCCACCGACAGGGGGCAAGGCTACACCTTC. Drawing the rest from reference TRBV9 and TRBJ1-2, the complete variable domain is DSGVTQTPKHLITATGQRVTLRCSPRSGDLSVYWYQQSLDQGLQFLIQYYNGEERAKGNILERFSAQQFPDLHSELNLSSLELGDSALYFCASSATDRGQGYTFGSGTRLTVV.

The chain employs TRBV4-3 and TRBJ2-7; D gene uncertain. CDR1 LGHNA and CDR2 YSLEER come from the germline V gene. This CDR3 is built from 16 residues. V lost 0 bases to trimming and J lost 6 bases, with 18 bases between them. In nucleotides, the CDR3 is TGCGCCAGCAGCCAAGATTTGGCCAGTTCCTTCGCCGAGCAGTACTTC. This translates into CASSQDLASSFAEQYF.

The CDR3 loop reads CASSTLPPGNYGYTF. The CDR3 DNA is TGTGCCAGTAGTACCCTTCCGCCGGGTAACTATGGCTACACCTTC. The chain has TRBV19 and TRBJ1-2; D gene unclear. Per germline, CDR1 LNHDA and CDR2 SQIVND (reference sequence). V lost 4 bases and J lost 1, with 13 bases in between. CDR3 size: 15 residues.

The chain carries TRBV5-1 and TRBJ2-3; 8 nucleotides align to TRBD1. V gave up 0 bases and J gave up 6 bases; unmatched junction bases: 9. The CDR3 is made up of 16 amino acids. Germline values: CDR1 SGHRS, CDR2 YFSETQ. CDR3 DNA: TGCGCCAGCAGCTTGGGGACAGGGCGATATCCGGATACGCAGTATTTT. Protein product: CASSLGTGRYPDTQYF.

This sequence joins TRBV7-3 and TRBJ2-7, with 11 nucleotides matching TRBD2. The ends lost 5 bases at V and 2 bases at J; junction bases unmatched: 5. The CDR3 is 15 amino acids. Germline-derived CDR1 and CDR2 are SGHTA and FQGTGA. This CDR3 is CASSKGTSGPYEQYF. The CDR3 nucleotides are TGTGCCAGCAGCAAAGGGACTAGCGGCCCCTACGAGCAGTACTTC.

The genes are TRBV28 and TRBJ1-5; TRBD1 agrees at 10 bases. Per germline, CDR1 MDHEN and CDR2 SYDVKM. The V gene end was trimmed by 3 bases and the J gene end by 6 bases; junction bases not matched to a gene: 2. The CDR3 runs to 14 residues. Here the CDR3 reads CASSLTGGSQPQHF. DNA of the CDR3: TGTGCCAGCAGTTTGACAGGGGGCTCTCAGCCCCAGCATTTT.